The 31 T cell receptor beta chains below were found in one sample sequenced in a study of blood T cell repertoires in COVID-19. Here immunoSEQ multiplex PCR was the method, and the copy in TCRdb shows in-frame clones only, minus some. The sample shows some 150,000 clones, approximately 88% of them seen only once. Source material: peripheral blood. Receptor source: a human donor in a cohort sampled during active COVID-19.

V and J are TRBV28 and TRBJ2-1; TRBD1 matches at 7 bases. With 6 bases clipped from V and 5 bases from J, the junction kept 19 bases outside the gene matches. Germline CDR1 is MDHEN and CDR2 is SYDVKM. The CDR3 covers 18 residues. The CDR3 here is CASSSTTGTRRTHNEQFF. In DNA, the CDR3 is TGTGCCAGCAGCTCTACGACAGGGACCAGGCGGACACACAATGAGCAGTTCTTC.

The chain carries TRBV3-1 (or the pseudogene TRBV3-2) and TRBJ1-6; 12 bases are a match to TRBD1. J lost 7 bases, V lost 5 bases, and 6 bases had no gene match. This CDR3 is 16 amino acids long. CDR1 and CDR2 from the germline V gene are LGHDT and YNNKEL (reference sequence). CDR3 region: CASSARDRGPNSPLHF. CDR3 nucleotides: TGTGCCAGCAGCGCCCGGGACAGGGGGCCCAATTCACCCCTCCACTTT.

This chain joins TRBV14 and TRBJ1-6; D may be TRBD1 (5 bases). In germline, CDR1 is SGHDN, CDR2 FVKESK. The CDR3 contains 15 residues. V lost 6 bases and J lost 4, with 13 bases in between. In DNA, the CDR3 is TGTGCCAGCAGACCTAGGGACTCATATAATTCACCCCTCCACTTT. This codes for CASRPRDSYNSPLHF. Complete variable domain (other parts from reference TRBV14 and TRBJ1-6): EAGVTQFPSHSVIEKGQTVTLRCDPISGHDNLYWYRRVMGKEIKFLLHFVKESKQDESGMPNNRFLAERTGGTYSTLKVQPAELEDSGVYFCASRPRDSYNSPLHFGNGTRLTVT.

The V gene is TRBV6-5, the J gene TRBJ2-7; 9 nucleotides align to TRBD1. The CDR3 is 14 residues long. The germline CDR1 and CDR2 sequences are MNHEY and SVGAGI. V was clipped by 6 bases and J by 1 base; unmatched bases: 4. In DNA form, the CDR3 reads TGTGCCAGCAGCCCCGGGACAGGGTCCTACGAGCAGTACTTC. Protein sequence: CASSPGTGSYEQYF.

The genes are TRBV19 and TRBJ2-7; 9 bases match TRBD1. V dropped 6 bases and J dropped 5; count of bases not matched to a gene: 11. This CDR3 region has 15 residues. Germline V gives CDR1 LNHDA, CDR2 SQIVND (reference sequence). For the CDR3, the DNA is TGTGCCAGTAGCCCGACCGGGACAGGGACCAACGAGCAGTACTTC. Translated, it gives CASSPTGTGTNEQYF.

The chain couples TRBV5-4 to TRBJ2-7, with 7 bases lining up with TRBD1. CDR1 is SGHNT and CDR2 is YYREEE in the germline V gene (reference sequence). The CDR3 covers 15 residues. V was clipped by 0 bases and J by 6 bases; unmatched bases: 9. CDR3 sequence: CASSLVWQGEPEQYF. Here the CDR3 DNA reads TGTGCCAGCAGCTTGGTATGGCAGGGGGAACCCGAGCAGTACTTC.

CDR3 in DNA: TGTGCCAGCACTTGGACAGGGGATAGCAATCAGCCCCAGCATTTT. Protein: CASTWTGDSNQPQHF. The chain uses TRBV6-5 and TRBJ1-5, with 9 bases that match TRBD1. The ends lost 7 bases at V and 0 bases at J; junction bases unmatched: 4. From germline, CDR1 is MNHEY and CDR2 SVGAGI. The CDR3 runs 15 residues.

The genes are TRBV5-5 and TRBJ1-4; D may be TRBD1 (5 bases). CDR1 and CDR2 (germline): SGHKS, YYEKEE (reference sequence). This CDR3 is 16 amino acids long. Trimming removed 4 bases from V and 0 bases from J, with 13 bases in between. The CDR3 region has the DNA TGTGCCAGCAGCCGGGGGGTTATTGCAACTAATGAAAAACTGTTTTTT. It is translated as CASSRGVIATNEKLFF.

This clone came up once. The chain is built from TRBV19 and TRBJ2-1, with D tentatively TRBD2 (5 bases). Trimming removed 6 bases from V and 6 bases from J, with 15 bases in between. The CDR3 contains 14 residues. From germline, CDR1 is LNHDA and CDR2 SQIVND (reference sequence). DNA of the CDR3: TGTGCCAGTAGCACCGCGGGCATCGTCAATGAGCAGTTCTTC. Translated: CASSTAGIVNEQFF. Full variable domain (missing parts from reference TRBV19 and TRBJ2-1): DGGITQSPKYLFRKEGQNVTLSCEQNLNHDAMYWYRQDPGQGLRLIYYSQIVNDFQKGDIAEGYSVSREKKESFPLTVTSAQKNPTAFYLCASSTAGIVNEQFFGPGTRLTVL.

In its sample, this clone was seen a few times. The chain employs TRBV6-1 and TRBJ2-7; TRBD1 aligns across 8 bases. J was trimmed by 1 base and V by 0 bases; bases with no gene match: 8. This CDR3 comprises 17 residues. Germline CDR1 is MNHNS and CDR2 is SASEGT. The CDR3 sequence: CASSEAWNTGGSYEQYV. DNA for the CDR3: TGTGCCAGCAGTGAAGCCTGGAACACAGGGGGTTCCTACGAGCAGTACGTC.

To note about this clone: One end of the junction varies from germline; a read error may be responsible. V usage is TRBV5-5 and J usage is TRBJ2-3, with D possibly TRBD2 on 6 matching bases. Germline CDR1 SGHKS, CDR2 YYEKEE (reference sequence). The length of the CDR3 is 14 residues. Written as DNA, the CDR3 is TGTGCCAGCAGCTTTCGGGACTCCACAGTTACGCAGTATTTT. Amino acids: CASSFRDSTVTQYF.

The chain is built from TRBV30 and TRBJ2-1, with TRBD1 matching 11 bases. CDR1 and CDR2 from the germline V gene are GTSNPN and SVGIG (reference sequence). Unmatched junction bases numbered 9, after V lost 4 bases and J lost 7 bases. The CDR3 extends over 15 amino acids. The CDR3 sequence: CAWTLGQGARNEQFF. The CDR3 DNA reads as TGTGCCTGGACCCTAGGACAGGGGGCACGGAATGAGCAGTTCTTC.

The V gene is TRBV6-1, the J gene TRBJ2-1; no clear D gene. Deletions cut 3 bases from V and 3 bases from J, with 6 bases between. From germline, CDR1 is MNHNS and CDR2 SASEGT. The CDR3 totals 13 residues. The chain's CDR3 is CASSDAGYNEQFF. Here the CDR3 DNA reads TGTGCCAGCAGTGACGCAGGCTACAATGAGCAGTTCTTC.

The rearrangement uses TRBV5-1 and TRBJ2-1; TRBD2 aligns across 7 bases. Germline V gives CDR1 SGHRS, CDR2 YFSETQ. V lost 0 bases and J lost 6; bases outside the gene matches: 6. The CDR3 sequence is 15 residues long. The CDR3 sequence is CASSLGDYEGNEQFF. CDR3 in DNA: TGCGCCAGCAGCTTGGGGGACTATGAGGGCAATGAGCAGTTCTTC. Full variable domain (rest looked up from reference TRBV5-1 and TRBJ2-1): KAGVTQTPRYLIKTRGQQVTLSCSPISGHRSVSWYQQTPGQGLQFLFEYFSETQRNKGNFPGRFSGRQFSNSRSEMNVSTLELGDSALYLCASSLGDYEGNEQFFGPGTRLTVL.

This sequence joins TRBV19 and TRBJ1-2, with D possibly matching TRBD1 (5 bases). The CDR3 loop spans 14 amino acids. Germline V lookup: CDR1 LNHDA, CDR2 SQIVND (reference sequence). CDR3 sequence (DNA): TGTGCTAGCCGGGGGACCGGGGGTAACTATGGCTACACCTTC. Translated: CASRGTGGNYGYTF.

This clone was recorded once. This chain joins TRBV18 and TRBJ1-1; TRBD1 is a possible D gene (5 bases). V was trimmed by 3 bases and J by 5 bases, leaving 10 bases between them. Germline loops: CDR1 KGHSH, CDR2 LQKENI. The CDR3 has 13 amino acids. The CDR3 DNA is TGTGCCAGCTCACCGCGGGGGGATACTGAAGCTTTCTTT. Protein: CASSPRGDTEAFF.

This chain connects TRBV6-6 to TRBJ2-3, with 11 positions matching TRBD2. Germline-derived CDR1 and CDR2 are MNHNY and SVGAGI (reference sequence). V shed 4 bases, J shed 1 base, and the junction held 4 bases outside the gene matches. The CDR3 has 16 residues. This chain's CDR3 is CASSSRTSGRTDTQYF. The CDR3 bases are TGTGCCAGCAGTTCCCGGACTAGCGGGCGCACAGATACGCAGTATTTT.

The V call is TRBV28, the J call TRBJ1-2; D unresolved. This CDR3 spans 12 amino acids. Between the trimmed V and J ends, which lost 2 bases and 7 bases, there was a span of 8 bases. Germline CDR1 MDHEN, CDR2 SYDVKM. The CDR3 DNA follows: TGTGCCAGCAGTTTAGAGGGCTCTGGCTACACCTTC. This codes for CASSLEGSGYTF.

This clone has more than one count but fewer than ten. The chain links TRBV5-5 to TRBJ1-3; D is perhaps TRBD1 (5 bases). Germline loops: CDR1 SGHKS, CDR2 YYEKEE (reference sequence). CDR3 length: 14 amino acids. Between the trimmed V and J ends, which lost 1 base and 4 bases, there was a span of 9 bases. CDR3 coding DNA: TGTGCCAGCAGCTTGTGGACAAAAGGAAACACCATATATTTT. This codes for CASSLWTKGNTIYF. The whole variable domain, remainder taken from reference TRBV5-5 and TRBJ1-3, is DAGVTQSPTHLIKTRGQQVTLRCSPISGHKSVSWYQQVLGQGPQFIFQYYEKEERGRGNFPDRFSARQFPNYSSELNVNALLLGDSALYLCASSLWTKGNTIYFGEGSWLTVV.

The chain links TRBV2 to TRBJ1-1; no clear D gene. This CDR3 spans 13 amino acids. Germline assignment: CDR1 SNHLY and CDR2 FYNNEI. The V end lost 6 bases, the J end lost 0 bases, and 8 bases lay between the germline ends. For the CDR3, the DNA is TGTGCCAGCAGGGGAGTCTTGAACACTGAAGCTTTCTTT. The encoded protein is CASRGVLNTEAFF. Looking up the rest from reference TRBV2 and TRBJ1-1 gives the full variable domain: EPEVTQTPSHQVTQMGQEVILRCVPISNHLYFYWYRQILGQKVEFLVSFYNNEISEKSEIFDDQFSVERPDGSNFTLKIRSTKLEDSAMYFCASRGVLNTEAFFGQGTRLTVV.

The rearrangement links TRBV2 to TRBJ2-3, with 10 nucleotides matching TRBD2. Germline lookup yields CDR1 SNHLY and CDR2 FYNNEI. Trimming at V came to 8 bases and at J to 1 base, leaving 3 bases not matched to a gene. The CDR3 runs to 14 residues. The chain's CDR3 is CASSAGGGTDTQYF. The CDR3 region has the DNA TGTGCCAGCTCAGCGGGAGGGGGCACAGATACGCAGTATTTT.

The V and J genes are TRBV7-3 and TRBJ2-2; D gene uncertain. V gave up 1 base and J gave up 2 bases, with 8 bases separating them. CDR3 size: 15 residues. Looked up from germline, CDR1 is SGHTA and CDR2 is FQGTGA. The chain's CDR3 is CASSLIGPNTGELFF. CDR3 coding DNA: TGTGCCAGCAGCTTAATTGGGCCAAACACCGGGGAGCTGTTTTTT. Full variable domain (outside the CDR3, taken from reference TRBV7-3 and TRBJ2-2): GAGVSQTPSNKVTEKGKYVELRCDPISGHTALYWYRQSLGQGPEFLIYFQGTGAADDSGLPNDRFFAVRPEGSVSTLKIQRTERGDSAVYLCASSLIGPNTGELFFGEGSRLTVL.

The chain recombines TRBV11-2 with TRBJ2-3; TRBD2 is a possible D gene (6 bases). Between the trimmed V and J ends, which lost 1 base and 4 bases, there was a span of 9 bases. Germline V CDR1 and CDR2: SGHAT, FQNNGV. CDR3 length: 14 residues. The CDR3: CASSLGGDPDTQYF. The CDR3 region has the DNA TGTGCCAGCAGCTTAGGCGGGGATCCAGATACGCAGTATTTT.

V is TRBV6-5 and J is TRBJ1-5; D may be TRBD1 (6 bases). Germline V gives CDR1 MNHEY, CDR2 SVGAGI. The V end lost 4 bases, the J end lost 3 bases, and 16 bases lay between the germline ends. The length of the CDR3 is 16 residues. In DNA form, the CDR3 reads TGTGCCAGCAGTTCCACCCTCGGACAGAACAATCAGCCCCAGCATTTT. Translation: CASSSTLGQNNQPQHF.

V and J are TRBV9 and TRBJ2-3; a weak D match, TRBD2 (7 bases). Trimming removed 9 bases at V and 1 base at J, with 21 bases between. The CDR3 sequence is 16 residues long. Germline-derived CDR1 and CDR2 are SGDLS and YYNGEE. In DNA form, the CDR3 reads TGTGCCACCTCGGTGGGGGGGGCCGCGGGCACAGATACGCAGTATTTT. Protein: CATSVGGAAGTDTQYF.

This chain connects TRBV23-1 to TRBJ2-5; D is perhaps TRBD1 (6 bases). TRBV23-1 is identified as an open reading frame with a role that is uncertain. V shed 2 bases and J shed 1 base, with 29 bases lying between them. CDR3 length: 21 amino acids. In nucleotides, the CDR3 is TGCGCCAGCAGTCAACCGGGCAGGGGCTCAAGTCCAGGGACGGCCCAAGAGACCCAGTACTTC. Translating it yields CASSQPGRGSSPGTAQETQYF.

This rearrangement joins TRBV7-8 to TRBJ1-6; D is ambiguous. The V gene's germline CDR1 is SGHVS and CDR2 FQNEAQ. V shed 2 bases and J shed 0 bases, with 8 bases lying between them. This CDR3 has 16 amino acids. Here the CDR3 reads CASSLNSRSYNSPLHF. The CDR3 coding sequence is TGTGCCAGCAGCTTAAATTCGCGCTCCTATAATTCACCCCTCCACTTT.

The gene calls are TRBV3-1 (or the pseudogene TRBV3-2) and TRBJ2-7, with 8 bases that match TRBD2. V lost 1 base and J lost 1; bases outside the gene matches: 6. The CDR3 extends over 16 amino acids. Germline CDR1 is LGHDT and CDR2 is YNNKEL (reference sequence). The CDR3, as DNA: TGTGCCAGCAGCCAAGGGTACGGGGGGGGTTCCTACGAGCAGTACTTC. It encodes CASSQGYGGGSYEQYF.

The chain joins TRBV19 to TRBJ2-2; 8 nucleotides agree with TRBD2. Germline V CDR1 and CDR2: LNHDA, SQIVND (reference sequence). The CDR3 consists of 15 residues. Losses at the gene ends were 7 bases for V and 3 bases for J; bases not matched to a gene: 7. The CDR3 region has the DNA TGTGCCAGTACCCGAGCGGGGGCGGACACCGGGGAGCTGTTTTTT. Translating it yields CASTRAGADTGELFF.

This clone was seen more than once but under ten times. The chain recombines TRBV24-1 with TRBJ2-3; 10 bases are shared with TRBD2. This CDR3 comprises 16 residues. Per germline, CDR1 KGHDR and CDR2 SFDVKD. Trimming removed 0 bases from V and 3 bases from J; junction bases left unmatched: 2. The CDR3 sequence is CATSDLTTSGTDTQYF. CDR3 bases: TGTGCCACCAGTGATTTGACGACTAGCGGGACAGATACGCAGTATTTT.

The rearrangement links TRBV5-1 to TRBJ2-5, with D possibly being TRBD2 (6 bases). V gave up 5 bases and J gave up 0 bases, with 11 bases separating them. The germline V gene has CDR1 SGHRS and CDR2 YFSETQ. The CDR3 is 14 residues long. CDR3 sequence reads: CASREGDYQETQYF. Here the CDR3 DNA reads TGCGCCAGCAGGGAGGGCGACTACCAAGAGACCCAGTACTTC.